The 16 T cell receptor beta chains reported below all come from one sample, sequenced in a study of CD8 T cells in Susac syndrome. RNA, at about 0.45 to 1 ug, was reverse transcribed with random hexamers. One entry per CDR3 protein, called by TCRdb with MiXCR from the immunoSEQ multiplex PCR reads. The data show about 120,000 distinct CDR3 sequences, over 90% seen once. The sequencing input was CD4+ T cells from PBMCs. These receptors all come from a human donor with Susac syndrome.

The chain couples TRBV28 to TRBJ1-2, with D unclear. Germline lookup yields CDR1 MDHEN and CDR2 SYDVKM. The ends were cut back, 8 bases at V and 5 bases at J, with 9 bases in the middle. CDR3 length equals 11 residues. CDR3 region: CASGQLYGYTF. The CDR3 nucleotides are TGTGCCAGCGGCCAACTTTATGGCTACACCTTC.

CDR3 sequence reads: CASSLAWEGANVLTF. DNA of the CDR3: TGTGCCAGCAGCTTGGCCTGGGAAGGGGCCAACGTCCTGACTTTC. The chain employs TRBV5-4 and TRBJ2-6, with unresolved D. The CDR3 covers 15 residues. Germline V gene data show CDR1 as SGHNT and CDR2 as YYREEE (reference sequence). The ends were cut back, 0 bases at V and 4 bases at J, with 8 bases in the middle.

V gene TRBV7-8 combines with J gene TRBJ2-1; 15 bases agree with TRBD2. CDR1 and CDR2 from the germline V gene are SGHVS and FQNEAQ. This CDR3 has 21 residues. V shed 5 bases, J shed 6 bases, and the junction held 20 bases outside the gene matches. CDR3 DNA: TGTGCCAGCAGCCATGAGGGGTTCTCGAGGACTAGCGGGAGGGCCGGCAATGAGCAGTTCTTC. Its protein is CASSHEGFSRTSGRAGNEQFF.

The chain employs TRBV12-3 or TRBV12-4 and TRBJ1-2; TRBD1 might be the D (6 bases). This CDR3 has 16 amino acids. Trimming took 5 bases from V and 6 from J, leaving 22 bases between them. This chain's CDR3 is CASSRSYGQRGNGYTF. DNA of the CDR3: TGTGCCAGCAGTCGATCGTACGGACAGAGGGGTAATGGCTACACCTTC.

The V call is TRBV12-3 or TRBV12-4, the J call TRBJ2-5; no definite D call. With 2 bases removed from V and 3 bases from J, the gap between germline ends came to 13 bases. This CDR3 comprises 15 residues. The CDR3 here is CASSLNPEEKETQYF. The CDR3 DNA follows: TGTGCCAGCAGTTTAAACCCCGAGGAAAAAGAGACCCAGTACTTC.

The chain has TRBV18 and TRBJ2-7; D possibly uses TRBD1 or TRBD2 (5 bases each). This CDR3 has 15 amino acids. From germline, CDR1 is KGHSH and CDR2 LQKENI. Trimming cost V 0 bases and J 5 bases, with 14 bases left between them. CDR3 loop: CASSPPGRVTDEQYF. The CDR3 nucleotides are TGTGCCAGCTCACCACCGGGACGGGTGACAGACGAGCAGTACTTC.

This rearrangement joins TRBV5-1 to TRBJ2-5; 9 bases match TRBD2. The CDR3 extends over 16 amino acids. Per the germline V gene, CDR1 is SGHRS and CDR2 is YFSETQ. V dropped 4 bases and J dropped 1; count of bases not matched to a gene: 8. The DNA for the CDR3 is TGCGCCAGCAGCACGACGACTAGCGGAGCCCAAGAGACCCAGTACTTC. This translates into CASSTTTSGAQETQYF.

In nucleotides, the CDR3 is TGTGCCACCAGCAGAGGGACCGGGGAGCTGTTTTTT. This encodes CATSRGTGELFF. This sequence joins TRBV15 and TRBJ2-2; D is ambiguous. V dropped 1 base and J dropped 5 bases, with 2 bases sitting between them. The CDR3 runs 12 residues. Germline V gives CDR1 LNHNV, CDR2 YYDKDF (reference sequence). Together with reference TRBV15 and TRBJ2-2, the CDR3 gives the full variable domain: DAMVIQNPRYQVTQFGKPVTLSCSQTLNHNVMYWYQQKSSQAPKLLFHYYDKDFNNEADTPDNFQSRRPNTSFCFLDIRSPGLGDTAMYLCATSRGTGELFFGEGSRLTVL.

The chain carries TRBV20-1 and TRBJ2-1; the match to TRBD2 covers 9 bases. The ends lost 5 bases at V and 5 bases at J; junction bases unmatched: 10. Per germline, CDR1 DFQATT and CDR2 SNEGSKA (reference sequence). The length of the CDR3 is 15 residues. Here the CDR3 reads CSAYPLAGFNNEQFF. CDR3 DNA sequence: TGCAGTGCTTACCCCCTAGCGGGATTCAACAATGAGCAGTTCTTC.

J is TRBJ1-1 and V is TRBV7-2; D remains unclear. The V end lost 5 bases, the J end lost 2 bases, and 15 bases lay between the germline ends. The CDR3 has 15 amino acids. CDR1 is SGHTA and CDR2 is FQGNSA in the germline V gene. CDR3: CASSHSLGGNTEAFF. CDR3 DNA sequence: TGTGCCAGCAGCCACTCCTTGGGCGGCAACACTGAAGCTTTCTTT.

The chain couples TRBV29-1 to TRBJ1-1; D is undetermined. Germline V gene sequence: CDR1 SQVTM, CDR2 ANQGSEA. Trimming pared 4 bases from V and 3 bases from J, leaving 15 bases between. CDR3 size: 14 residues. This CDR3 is CSVGRADPYTEAFF. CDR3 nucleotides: TGCAGCGTTGGCCGGGCAGACCCTTACACTGAAGCTTTCTTT.

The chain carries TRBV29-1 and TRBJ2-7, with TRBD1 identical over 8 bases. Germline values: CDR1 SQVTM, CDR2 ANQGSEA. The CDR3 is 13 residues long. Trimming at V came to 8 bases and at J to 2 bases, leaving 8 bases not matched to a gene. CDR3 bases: TGCAGCACCAGACAGGGGAATCCCTACGAGCAGTACTTC. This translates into CSTRQGNPYEQYF.

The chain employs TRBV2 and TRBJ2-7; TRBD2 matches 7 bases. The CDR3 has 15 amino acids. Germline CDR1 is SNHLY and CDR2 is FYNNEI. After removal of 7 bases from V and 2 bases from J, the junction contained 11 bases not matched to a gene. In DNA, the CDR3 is TGTGCCAGCAAAGAGGAAACTAGCGCAACCTACGAGCAGTACTTC. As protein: CASKEETSATYEQYF.

The CDR3 coding sequence is TGTGCCAGCTCATCGACCGGGGCCCCGCTGGGCATTCAGTACTTC. Protein sequence: CASSSTGAPLGIQYF. The rearrangement joins TRBV18 to TRBJ2-4; D possibly uses TRBD1 or TRBD2 (5 bases each). V lost 5 bases to trimming and J lost 9 bases, with 20 bases between them. The CDR3 loop spans 15 amino acids. Germline values: CDR1 KGHSH, CDR2 LQKENI. The full variable domain, rest sourced from reference TRBV18 and TRBJ2-4, is NAGVMQNPRHLVRRRGQEARLRCSPMKGHSHVYWYRQLPEEGLKFMVYLQKENIIDESGMPKERFSAEFPKEGPSILRIQQVVRGDSAAYFCASSSTGAPLGIQYFGAGTRLSVL.

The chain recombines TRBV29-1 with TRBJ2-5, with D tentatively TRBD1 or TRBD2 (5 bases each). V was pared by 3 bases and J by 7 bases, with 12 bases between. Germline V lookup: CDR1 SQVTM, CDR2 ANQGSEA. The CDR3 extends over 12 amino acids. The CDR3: CSVDEGSGTQYF. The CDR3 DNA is TGCAGCGTTGATGAGGGGAGCGGGACCCAGTACTTC.

The CDR3 DNA follows: TGTGCCAGCAGCCCGCAAGGGGGGGTCCGGAACACTGAAGCTTTCTTT. It is translated as CASSPQGGVRNTEAFF. V and J are TRBV3-1 and TRBJ1-1, with D possibly matching TRBD1 (6 bases). The CDR3 extends over 16 amino acids. Germline CDR1 reads LGHDT; CDR2 reads YNNKEL (reference sequence). The V end lost 4 bases, the J end lost 1 base, and 16 bases lay between the germline ends.